The rows below give T cell receptor beta chains drawn from one sample of a study of CD8+ T cells in alopecia areata. Method: immunoSEQ multiplex PCR; TCRdb's copy keeps in-frame clones and lacks some. Counted here are more than 130,000 clones, roughly four fifths occurring once; the ten biggest clones make up 25%. This sample comprised CD8+ T cells sorted from blood, obtained at week 4, from a patient treated with tofacitinib. Receptors were obtained from a human donor with alopecia areata. The CDR3 runs from the conserved cysteine through the conserved F or W. Each record gives: D gene, J gene, clone size, V gene, CDR3 DNA, CDR3 protein. D genes are given only for firm matches. Only part of the rows carry a size: once, few, many, or a class if the clone is expanded.

>.|TRBJ2-1|few|TRBV6-6
TGTGCCAGCAGTACGAGGAGTTACAATGAGCAGTTCTTC
CASSTRSYNEQFF
>.|TRBJ2-3|.|TRBV14
TGTGCCAGCAGCCAAGCCGGGACACTCTACACAGATACGCAGTATTTT
CASSQAGTLYTDTQYF
>TRBD2|TRBJ2-3|.|TRBV4-1
TGCGCCAGCAGCCAGGAGGGACTAGCGGGGGTAGGAGATACGCAGTATTTT
CASSQEGLAGVGDTQYF
>.|TRBJ2-4|.|TRBV28
TGTGCCAGCAGTTTCCAAAATCCGGCCAAAAACATTCAGTACTTC
CASSFQNPAKNIQYF
>TRBD1|TRBJ2-7|.|TRBV2
TGTGCCAGCAGAGAAGGACAGGGGGTCTACGAGCAGTACTTC
CASREGQGVYEQYF
>.|TRBJ1-5|.|TRBV27
TGTGCCAGCCGGACGGGAAATAGCAATCAGCCCCAGCATTTT
CASRTGNSNQPQHF
>.|TRBJ2-3|.|TRBV9
TGTGCCAGCAGCGTAGTATCGGGGGGCACAGATACGCAGTATTTT
CASSVVSGGTDTQYF
>.|TRBJ2-5|.|TRBV5-8
TGTGCCAGCAGCTGGCGGGGCCAAGAGACCCAGTACTTC
CASSWRGQETQYF
>TRBD2|TRBJ2-5|once|TRBV7-9
TGTGCCAGCAGCTTAGGACTAGCTGGGACCCAGTACTTC
CASSLGLAGTQYF
>TRBD1|TRBJ2-2|.|TRBV7-9
TGTGCCAGCAGTTCCCCCGGGACAGGGGTGACCGGGGAGCTGTTTTTT
CASSSPGTGVTGELFF
>TRBD2|TRBJ2-7|.|TRBV7-2
TGTGCCAGCAGCCAATCAGCGGGGATAGACGAGCAGTACTTC
CASSQSAGIDEQYF
>TRBD1|TRBJ1-4|.|TRBV4-1
TGCGCCAGCAGCCAAGAGGCAGGGGGGATCACTAATGAAAAACTGTTTTTT
CASSQEAGGITNEKLFF
>.|TRBJ2-1|.|TRBV13
TGTGCCAGCAGCTCAACAGAGAGCTCCTACAATGAGCAGTTCTTC
CASSSTESSYNEQFF
>TRBD2|TRBJ2-7|.|TRBV13
TGTGCCAGCAGCGTACTCAGCGGGAACGCCTACGAGCAGTACTTC
CASSVLSGNAYEQYF
>.|TRBJ2-1|.|TRBV19
TGTGCCAGTAGTATTGCTTCGGGGAGATCTTACAATGAGCAGTTCTTC
CASSIASGRSYNEQFF